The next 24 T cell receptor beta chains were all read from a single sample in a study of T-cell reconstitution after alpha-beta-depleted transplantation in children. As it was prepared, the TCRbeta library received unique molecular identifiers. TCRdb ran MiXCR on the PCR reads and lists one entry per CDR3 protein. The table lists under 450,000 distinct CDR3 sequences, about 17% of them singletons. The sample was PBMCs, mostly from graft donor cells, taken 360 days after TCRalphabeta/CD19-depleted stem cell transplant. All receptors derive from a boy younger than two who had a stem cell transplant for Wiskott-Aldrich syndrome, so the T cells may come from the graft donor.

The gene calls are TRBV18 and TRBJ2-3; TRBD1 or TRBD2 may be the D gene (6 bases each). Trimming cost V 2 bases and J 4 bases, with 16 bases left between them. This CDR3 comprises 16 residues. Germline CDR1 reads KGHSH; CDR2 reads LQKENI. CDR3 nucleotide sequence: TGTGCCAGCTCACCATTTACGCCGGGGGCATCAGATACGCAGTATTTT. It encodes CASSPFTPGASDTQYF.

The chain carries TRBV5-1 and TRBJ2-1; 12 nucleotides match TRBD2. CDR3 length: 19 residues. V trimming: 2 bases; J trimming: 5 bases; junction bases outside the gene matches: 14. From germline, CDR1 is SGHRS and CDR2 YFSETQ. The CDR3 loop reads CASSFRLAGAPRGHNEQFF. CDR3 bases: TGCGCCAGCAGCTTCCGACTAGCGGGGGCACCCAGGGGACACAATGAGCAGTTCTTC.

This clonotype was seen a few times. The DNA for the CDR3 is TGTGCCAGCAGCTTAGACACAGGGGCTTACGATGGCTACACCTTC. As protein: CASSLDTGAYDGYTF. The chain combines TRBV7-9 with TRBJ1-2; 7 positions agree with TRBD1. Unmatched junction bases numbered 8, after V lost 1 base and J lost 6 bases. The CDR3 loop spans 15 amino acids. Germline CDR1 SEHNR, CDR2 FQNEAQ (reference sequence).

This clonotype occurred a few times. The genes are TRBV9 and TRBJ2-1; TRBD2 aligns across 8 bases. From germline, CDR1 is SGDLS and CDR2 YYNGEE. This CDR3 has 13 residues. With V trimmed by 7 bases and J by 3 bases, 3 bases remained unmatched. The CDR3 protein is CASESGGYNEQFF. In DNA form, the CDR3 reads TGTGCCAGCGAAAGCGGGGGCTACAATGAGCAGTTCTTC.

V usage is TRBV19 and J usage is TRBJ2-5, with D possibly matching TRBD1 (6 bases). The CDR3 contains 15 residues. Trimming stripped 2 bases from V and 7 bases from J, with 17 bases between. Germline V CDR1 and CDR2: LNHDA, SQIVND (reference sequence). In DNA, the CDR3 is TGTGCCAGTAGTATACAGGCGGGCAGGGGCTGGACCCAGTACTTC. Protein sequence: CASSIQAGRGWTQYF.

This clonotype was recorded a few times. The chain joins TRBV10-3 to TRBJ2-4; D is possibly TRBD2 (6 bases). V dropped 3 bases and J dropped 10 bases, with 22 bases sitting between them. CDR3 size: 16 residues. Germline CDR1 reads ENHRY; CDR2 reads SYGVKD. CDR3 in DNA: TGTGCCATCAGTGACGGAAGGAGGGCTACCGGGATAATTCAGTACTTC. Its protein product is CAISDGRRATGIIQYF.

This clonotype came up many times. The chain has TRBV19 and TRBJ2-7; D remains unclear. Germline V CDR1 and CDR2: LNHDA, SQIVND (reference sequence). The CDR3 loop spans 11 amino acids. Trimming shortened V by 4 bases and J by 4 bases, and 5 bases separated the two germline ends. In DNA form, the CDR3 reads TGTGCCAGTAGTACGCTATACGAGCAGTACTTC. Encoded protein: CASSTLYEQYF.

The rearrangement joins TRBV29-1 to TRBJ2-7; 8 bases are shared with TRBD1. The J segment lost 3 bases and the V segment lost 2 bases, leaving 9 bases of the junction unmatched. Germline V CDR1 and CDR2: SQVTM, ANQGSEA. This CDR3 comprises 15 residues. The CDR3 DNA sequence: TGCAGCGTTGAACTAAGGGACAGGCCTATCTACGAGCAGTACTTC. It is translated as CSVELRDRPIYEQYF.

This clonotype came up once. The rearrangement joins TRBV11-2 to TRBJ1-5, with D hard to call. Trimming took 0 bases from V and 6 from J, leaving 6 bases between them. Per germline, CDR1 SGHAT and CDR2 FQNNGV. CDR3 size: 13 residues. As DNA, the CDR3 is TGTGCCAGCAGCTTAGACCGTCGTCAGCCCCAGCATTTT. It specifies CASSLDRRQPQHF.

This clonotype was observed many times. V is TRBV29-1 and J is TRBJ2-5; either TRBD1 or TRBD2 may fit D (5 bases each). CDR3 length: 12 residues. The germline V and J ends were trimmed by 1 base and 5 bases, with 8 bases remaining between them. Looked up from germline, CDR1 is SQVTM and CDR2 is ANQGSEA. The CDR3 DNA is TGCAGCGTTGAAGGGGGACGGGAGACCCAGTACTTC. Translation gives CSVEGGRETQYF.

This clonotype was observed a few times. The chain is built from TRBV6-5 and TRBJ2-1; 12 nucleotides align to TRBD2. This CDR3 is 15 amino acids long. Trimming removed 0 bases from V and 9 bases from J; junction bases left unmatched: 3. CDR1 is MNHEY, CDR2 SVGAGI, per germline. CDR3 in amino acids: CASSYSASGGGEQFF. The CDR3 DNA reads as TGTGCCAGCAGTTACTCGGCTAGCGGGGGGGGTGAGCAGTTCTTC.

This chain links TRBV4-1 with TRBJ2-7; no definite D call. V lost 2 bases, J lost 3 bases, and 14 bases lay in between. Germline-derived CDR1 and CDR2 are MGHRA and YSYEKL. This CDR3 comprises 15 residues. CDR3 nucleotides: TGCGCCAGCAGCCAAAGTCGCCCCTTTGGCTACGAGCAGTACTTC. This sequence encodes CASSQSRPFGYEQYF.

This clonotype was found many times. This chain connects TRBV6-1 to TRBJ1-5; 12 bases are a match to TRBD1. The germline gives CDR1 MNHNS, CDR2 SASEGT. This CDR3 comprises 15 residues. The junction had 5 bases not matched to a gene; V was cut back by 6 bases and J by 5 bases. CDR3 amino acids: CASRSGTGGYQPQHF. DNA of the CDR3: TGTGCCAGCAGGTCCGGGACAGGGGGCTATCAGCCCCAGCATTTT.

The chain's CDR3 is CASSSVPGQNTEAFF. As DNA, the CDR3 is TGCGCCAGCAGCTCAGTCCCGGGACAGAACACTGAAGCTTTCTTT. The chain links TRBV5-1 to TRBJ1-1; a possible D gene is TRBD1 (6 bases). Germline V gives CDR1 SGHRS, CDR2 YFSETQ. Trimming shortened V by 3 bases and J by 1 base, and 13 bases separated the two germline ends. The CDR3 contains 15 residues.

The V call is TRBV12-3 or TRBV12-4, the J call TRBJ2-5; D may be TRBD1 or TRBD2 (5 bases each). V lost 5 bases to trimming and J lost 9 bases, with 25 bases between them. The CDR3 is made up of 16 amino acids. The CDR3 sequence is CASSPRRLRLGDSQYF. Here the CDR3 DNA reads TGTGCCAGCAGTCCGAGGAGGTTGCGCCTGGGGGATTCCCAGTACTTC.

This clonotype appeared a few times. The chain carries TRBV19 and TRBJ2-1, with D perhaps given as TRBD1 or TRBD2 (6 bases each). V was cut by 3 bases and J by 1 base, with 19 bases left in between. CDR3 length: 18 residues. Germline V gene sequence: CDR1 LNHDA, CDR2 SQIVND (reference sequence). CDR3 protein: CASSITHRVGSSYNEQFF. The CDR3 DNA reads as TGTGCCAGTAGTATCACCCACAGGGTCGGGAGTTCCTACAATGAGCAGTTCTTC.

The CDR3 protein is CSARDPTSGPYNEQFF. The CDR3 region has the DNA TGCAGTGCTAGAGACCCGACGAGCGGGCCCTACAATGAGCAGTTCTTC. This sequence joins TRBV20-1 and TRBJ2-1; the D gene is possibly TRBD2 (6 bases). Germline V gene sequence: CDR1 DFQATT, CDR2 SNEGSKA (reference sequence). Trimming removed 0 bases from V and 2 bases from J, with 14 bases in between. The CDR3 runs 16 residues.

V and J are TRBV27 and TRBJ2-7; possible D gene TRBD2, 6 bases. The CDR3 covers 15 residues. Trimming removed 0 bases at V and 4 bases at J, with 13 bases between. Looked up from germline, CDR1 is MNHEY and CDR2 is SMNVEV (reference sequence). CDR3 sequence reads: CASSLSGGVFYEQYF. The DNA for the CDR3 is TGTGCCAGCAGTTTATCGGGGGGTGTGTTTTACGAGCAGTACTTC.

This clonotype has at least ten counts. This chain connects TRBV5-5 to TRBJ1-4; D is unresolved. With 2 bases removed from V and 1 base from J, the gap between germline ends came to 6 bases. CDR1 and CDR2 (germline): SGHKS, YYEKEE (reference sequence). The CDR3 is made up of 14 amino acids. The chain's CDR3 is CASSLSGTNEKLFF. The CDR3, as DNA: TGTGCCAGCAGCTTATCAGGAACTAATGAAAAACTGTTTTTT.

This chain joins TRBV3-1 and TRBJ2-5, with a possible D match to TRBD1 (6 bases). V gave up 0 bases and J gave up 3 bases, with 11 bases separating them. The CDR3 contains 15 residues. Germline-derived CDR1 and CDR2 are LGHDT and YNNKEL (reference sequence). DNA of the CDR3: TGTGCCAGCAGCCAAGAGGACAGAAGGGAAGAGACCCAGTACTTC. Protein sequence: CASSQEDRREETQYF.

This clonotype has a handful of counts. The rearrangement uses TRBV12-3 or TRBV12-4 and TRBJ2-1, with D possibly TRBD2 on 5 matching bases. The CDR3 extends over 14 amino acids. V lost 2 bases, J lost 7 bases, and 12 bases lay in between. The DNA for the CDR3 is TGTGCCAGCAGTTTAAAGAGGGCGCAGAATGAGCAGTTCTTC. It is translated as CASSLKRAQNEQFF.

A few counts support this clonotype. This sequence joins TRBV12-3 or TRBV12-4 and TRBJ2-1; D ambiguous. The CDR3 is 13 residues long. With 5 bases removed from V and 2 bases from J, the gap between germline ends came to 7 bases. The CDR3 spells CASSLWTYNEQFF. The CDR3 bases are TGTGCCAGCAGTCTCTGGACCTACAATGAGCAGTTCTTC.

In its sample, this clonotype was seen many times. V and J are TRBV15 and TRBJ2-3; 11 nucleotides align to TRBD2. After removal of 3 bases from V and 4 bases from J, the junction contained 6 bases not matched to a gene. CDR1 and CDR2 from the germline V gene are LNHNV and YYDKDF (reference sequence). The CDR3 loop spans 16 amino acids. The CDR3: CATSSELAGVSDTQYF. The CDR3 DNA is TGTGCCACCAGCAGTGAACTAGCGGGGGTGTCAGATACGCAGTATTTT.

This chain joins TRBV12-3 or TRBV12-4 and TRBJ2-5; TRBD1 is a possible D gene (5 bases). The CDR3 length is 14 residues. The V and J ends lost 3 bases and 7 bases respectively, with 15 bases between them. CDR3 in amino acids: CASSLKGLRGTQYF. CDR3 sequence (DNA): TGTGCCAGCAGTTTGAAAGGTCTAAGGGGGACCCAGTACTTC.